This TCR beta chain derives from a study of blood T cell repertoires in COVID-19. V trimming: 6 bases; J trimming: 6 bases; junction bases outside the gene matches: 7. Germline values: CDR1 SNHLY, CDR2 FYNNEI. CDR3 length equals 14 residues. Original processing methods: It was from reference gene primer amplification that nucleated cell counts were estimated. Here immunoSEQ multiplex PCR was the method, and the copy in TCRdb shows in-frame clones only, minus some. The V and J calls and clone size were taken over from that table, and D and trimming were inferred from the DNA. This table has more than 350,000 clones, roughly nine tenths appearing once.

Sequenced: PBMCs or T cells enriched from blood (not recorded which). This sequence was found in a man between 18 and 35 years old who had recovered from COVID-19. The genes are TRBV2 and TRBJ2-7, with 11 nucleotides matching TRBD1. The CDR3 reads CASSVRDRGSEQYF. The CDR3, as DNA: TGTGCCAGCAGCGTCCGGGACAGGGGGTCCGAGCAGTACTTC. Based on the CDR3 plus reference TRBV2 and TRBJ2-7, the full variable domain is EPEVTQTPSHQVTQMGQEVILRCVPISNHLYFYWYRQILGQKVEFLVSFYNNEISEKSEIFDDQFSVERPDGSNFTLKIRSTKLEDSAMYFCASSVRDRGSEQYFGPGTRLTVT.